The 32 T cell receptor beta chains below all came from one sample that was sequenced in a study of blood T cells in healthy people across ages. Alongside a J-beta primer mix, a sample-barcoded 5' primer served in a second PCR lasting about 7 to 11 cycles. TCRdb reprocessed the 5' RACE reads via MiXCR and lists one record per CDR3 protein. Among 800,000 to 950,000 distinct CDR3 sequences listed, under 35% were seen once. This same sample was also part of a study on T cells of mothers and their children.

The sample was blood. The receptor source for this set is a middle-aged woman in good health.

V is TRBV10-3 and J is TRBJ1-1; D uncertain. Germline V gene lookup returns CDR1 ENHRY and CDR2 SYGVKD. The CDR3 consists of 13 residues. Trimming stripped 4 bases from V and 6 bases from J, with 12 bases between. The CDR3 region is CAISGTSEPEAFF. The CDR3 DNA follows: TGTGCCATCAGTGGAACCTCTGAGCCTGAAGCTTTCTTT.

The table lists this clonotype with many counts. The chain employs TRBV29-1 and TRBJ2-5, with a tentative D call TRBD1 (5 bases). The germline V gene encodes CDR1 SQVTM and CDR2 ANQGSEA. V lost 8 bases and J lost 2, with 9 bases in between. This CDR3 spans 11 amino acids. The CDR3 protein is CSLRQQETQYF. The CDR3 DNA reads TGCAGCTTGAGACAGCAAGAGACCCAGTACTTC.

The gene calls are TRBV6-1 and TRBJ2-2, with TRBD2 as a possible D gene (7 bases). The germline gives CDR1 MNHNS, CDR2 SASEGT. Trimming pared 8 bases from V and 6 bases from J, leaving 19 bases between. This CDR3 has 15 amino acids. CDR3 in DNA: TGTGCCAGCGTTGTGAGAGGGGGAGGGGCCGGGGAGCTGTTTTTT. It yields the protein CASVVRGGGAGELFF.

Notes on this clonotype: Sequence at one end of the junction differs from germline and may be a read error. The V call is TRBV29-1, the J call TRBJ2-7; the D is unclear. The germline gives CDR1 SQVTM, CDR2 ANQGSEA. The CDR3 contains 12 residues. CDR3 region: CGACGDAYEQYF. The DNA of the CDR3 is TGCGGCGCCTGTGGGGATGCCTACGAACAGTACTTC.

Of note for this clonotype: An end of the junction differs from the germline gene, which may be a read error. This chain links TRBV7-3 with TRBJ2-1; 7 bases match TRBD2. CDR1 and CDR2 from the germline V gene are SGHTA and FQGTGA. The CDR3 runs 15 residues. The chain's CDR3 is CASSIGLDTWNERFF. In nucleotides, the CDR3 is TGTGCCAGCAGCATCGGACTAGACACTTGGAATGAGCGGTTCTTC. Variable domain in full (rest from reference TRBV7-3 and TRBJ2-1): GAGVSQTPSNKVTEKGKYVELRCDPISGHTALYWYRQSLGQGPEFLIYFQGTGAADDSGLPNDRFFAVRPEGSVSTLKIQRTERGDSAVYLCASSIGLDTWNERFFGPGTRLTVL.

This clonotype was seen at least ten times. The chain uses TRBV18 and TRBJ2-1; perhaps TRBD1 as D (5 bases). The CDR3 totals 13 residues. Trimming took 5 bases from V and 8 from J, leaving 13 bases between them. Per the germline V gene, CDR1 is KGHSH and CDR2 is LQKENI. DNA for the CDR3: TGTGCCAGCTCATTGGCACAGGTCGATGAGCAGTTCTTC. Translation gives CASSLAQVDEQFF.

In this sample, this clonotype turned up many times. The CDR3 reads CASSLSRDRGSLETQYF. DNA of the CDR3: TGTGCCAGCAGCCTTAGCCGGGACAGGGGGTCCCTAGAGACCCAGTACTTC. This rearrangement joins TRBV7-6 to TRBJ2-5; 11 positions match TRBD1. CDR1 is SGHVS, CDR2 FNYEAQ, per germline. Germline trimming cut 5 bases from V and 4 bases from J; bases unmatched to any gene: 12. This CDR3 is built from 17 residues.

With respect to this clonotype: A read error may be the cause here, since a much bigger clone is one base away. The rearrangement joins TRBV20-1 to TRBJ2-7, with 13 bases matching TRBD2. Germline lookup yields CDR1 DFQATT and CDR2 SNEGSKA (reference sequence). The CDR3 has 18 residues. Trimming removed 3 bases from V and 7 bases from J; junction bases left unmatched: 18. As DNA, the CDR3 is TGCAGTGCTAGGTTTCCGTGGGGACTAGCGGGGATATACAATGAGCAGTACTTC. Protein: CSARFPWGLAGIYNEQYF.

This clonotype was found a few times. The V and J genes are TRBV5-1 and TRBJ1-1; D is unresolved. CDR1 is SGHRS and CDR2 is YFSETQ in the germline V gene. The CDR3 contains 15 residues. Deletions cut 4 bases from V and 0 bases from J, with 13 bases between. CDR3 sequence: CASSKEGGMNTEAFF. The CDR3 DNA sequence: TGCGCCAGCAGCAAAGAGGGCGGGATGAACACTGAAGCTTTCTTT.

The V call is TRBV5-1, the J call TRBJ1-6, with a weak D call TRBD1 (6 bases). V was clipped by 4 bases and J by 5 bases, with 13 bases between them. CDR1 and CDR2 from the germline V gene are SGHRS and YFSETQ. CDR3 length equals 15 residues. CDR3 in amino acids: CASSAGTPDNSPLHF. The CDR3 region has the DNA TGCGCCAGCAGCGCCGGGACACCCGATAATTCACCCCTCCACTTT.

This clonotype showed up many times. The chain recombines TRBV5-1 with TRBJ2-4; D is perhaps TRBD1 (5 bases). Germline CDR1 SGHRS, CDR2 YFSETQ. Trimming removed 3 bases at V and 7 bases at J, with 17 bases between. The CDR3 totals 15 residues. Here the CDR3 reads CASSSAPGYTNIQYF. CDR3 bases: TGCGCCAGCAGCTCGGCCCCAGGGTATACGAACATTCAGTACTTC.

This rearrangement joins TRBV7-9 to TRBJ2-2; a weak D match, TRBD1 (7 bases). CDR3 size: 20 residues. Germline CDR1 is SEHNR and CDR2 is FQNEAQ (reference sequence). The V end lost 3 bases, the J end lost 5 bases, and 28 bases lay between the germline ends. CDR3 coding DNA: TGTGCCAGCAGCTTCACAATATCCAGACAGGGACTCGTACCTACCGGGGAGCTGTTTTTT. Protein product: CASSFTISRQGLVPTGELFF. Using reference TRBV7-9 and TRBJ2-2 for the parts outside the CDR3, the full variable domain is DTGVSQNPRHKITKRGQNVTFRCDPISEHNRLYWYRQTLGQGPEFLTYFQNEAQLEKSRLLSDRFSAERPKGSFSTLEIQRTEQGDSAMYLCASSFTISRQGLVPTGELFFGEGSRLTVL.

This clonotype appeared many times. V usage is TRBV7-2 and J usage is TRBJ2-7; D call uncertain. Germline CDR1 and CDR2: SGHTA and FQGNSA. Trimming shortened V by 5 bases and J by 6 bases, and 8 bases separated the two germline ends. The CDR3 is 11 residues long. CDR3: CASSPISEQYF. The CDR3 DNA reads TGTGCCAGCAGCCCGATTAGCGAGCAGTACTTC.

The rearrangement links TRBV12-3 or TRBV12-4 to TRBJ1-2, with D hard to call. CDR3 length equals 16 residues. Trimming took off 5 bases at V and 5 bases at J, with 21 bases between the two ends. This CDR3 is CASSEYWQVNAYGYTF. The CDR3 DNA follows: TGTGCCAGCAGTGAATACTGGCAGGTTAATGCATATGGCTACACCTTC.

This clonotype was seen a handful of times. V gene TRBV6-2 or TRBV6-3 combines with J gene TRBJ2-2; the D is unclear. V gave up 2 bases and J gave up 3 bases, with 10 bases separating them. The CDR3 covers 15 residues. Germline V gives CDR1 MNHEY, CDR2 SVGEGT. CDR3 bases: TGTGCCAGCAGTTACGCCGGGTTCGACACCGGGGAGCTGTTTTTT. Amino acids: CASSYAGFDTGELFF.

This chain uses TRBV20-1 with TRBJ1-1; D may be TRBD1 (6 bases). The V and J ends lost 1 base and 1 base respectively, with 19 bases between them. The CDR3 covers 17 residues. CDR1 and CDR2 (germline): DFQATT, SNEGSKA (reference sequence). The CDR3 here is CSARGASSDSSNTEAFF. In DNA form, the CDR3 reads TGCAGTGCTAGAGGTGCCAGTTCGGACAGCTCGAACACTGAAGCTTTCTTT.

This clonotype showed up many times. Its ends do not fully match the called genes, so a read error is possible. This chain joins TRBV5-1 and TRBJ2-7, with no clear D. This CDR3 region has 11 residues. Germline V gene lookup returns CDR1 SGHRS and CDR2 YFSETQ. In DNA form, the CDR3 reads TGTGCCAGCAGTGGCTCCTACGAGCAGTACTTC. Translated, it gives CASSGSYEQYF.

This clonotype has only a few counts. The V gene is TRBV7-9, the J gene TRBJ2-7, with TRBD1 identical over 7 bases. Germline loops: CDR1 SEHNR, CDR2 FQNEAQ (reference sequence). The length of the CDR3 is 13 residues. V lost 3 bases, J lost 7 bases, and 6 bases stayed unmatched. CDR3 loop: CASSFPGGQEQYF. As DNA, the CDR3 is TGTGCCAGCAGCTTCCCAGGGGGACAGGAGCAGTACTTC.

This clonotype was seen once. CDR3 DNA: TGTGCTAGTGGTTTGATCCCTTTCAGTGCAGGGGACTCTAACTATGGCTACACCTTC. It is translated as CASGLIPFSAGDSNYGYTF. This chain connects TRBV12-5 to TRBJ1-2; possibly TRBD1 for D (6 bases). The CDR3 spans 19 residues. Trimming left V 2 bases short and J 0 bases short, with 22 bases between. Germline CDR1 is LGHNT and CDR2 is FRNRAP.

This clonotype came up once. The V gene is TRBV6-6, the J gene TRBJ1-5; 12 positions match TRBD1. The last part of the DNA fits TRBJ2-3 better; the J call may be wrong. CDR1 and CDR2 from the germline V gene are MNHNY and SVGAGI (reference sequence). The CDR3 has 16 residues. In DNA form, the CDR3 reads TGTGCCAGCAGTTCGCAGGGGACAGGGGGCAATCATCCCCAGTATTTT. This translates into CASSSQGTGGNHPQYF.

In this sample, this clonotype turned up many times. This chain connects TRBV6-5 to TRBJ2-7; a possible D gene is TRBD1 (6 bases). CDR3 length: 15 amino acids. From germline, CDR1 is MNHEY and CDR2 SVGAGI. The V end was cut by 4 bases, the J end by 2 bases, with 15 bases between. CDR3 DNA: TGTGCCAGCAGTTCCCACAGGGAACCTCCCTACGAGCAGTACTTC. This translates into CASSSHREPPYEQYF.

This sequence joins TRBV28 and TRBJ1-3; TRBD1 is a possible D gene (6 bases). CDR3 length: 17 residues. The V gene's germline CDR1 is MDHEN and CDR2 SYDVKM. Trimming shortened V by 6 bases and J by 0 bases, and 18 bases separated the two germline ends. Here the CDR3 DNA reads TGTGCCAGCAGCCTTCCGGGGGGCTGGAGCTCTGGAAACACCATATATTTT. Its protein is CASSLPGGWSSGNTIYF.

The chain combines TRBV2 with TRBJ2-4; D is ambiguous. The CDR3 length is 12 residues. V gave up 4 bases and J gave up 8 bases, with 9 bases separating them. The V gene's germline CDR1 is SNHLY and CDR2 FYNNEI. For the CDR3, the DNA is TGTGCCAGCAGTGTGGTTGGAGACATTCAGTACTTC. This gives the protein CASSVVGDIQYF.

Many counts were recorded for this clonotype. V usage is TRBV5-1 and J usage is TRBJ2-1; tentative D call: TRBD2 (5 bases). The germline V and J ends were trimmed by 1 base and 6 bases, with 11 bases remaining between them. Germline V gene data show CDR1 as SGHRS and CDR2 as YFSETQ. CDR3 length: 14 residues. The CDR3 region has the DNA TGCGCCAGCAGCTTGATAGGTGGAGGCAATGAGCAGTTCTTC. It encodes CASSLIGGGNEQFF.

This clonotype appeared many times. J is TRBJ2-1 and V is TRBV20-1; D ambiguous. Trimming removed 1 base from V and 6 bases from J, with 10 bases in between. The CDR3 spans 13 residues. Germline loops: CDR1 DFQATT, CDR2 SNEGSKA (reference sequence). CDR3 in DNA: TGCAGTGCTAGAGCCCCCAAGGGCAATGAGCAGTTCTTC. Protein product: CSARAPKGNEQFF.

This clonotype has a handful of counts. The chain is built from TRBV5-1 and TRBJ1-5; TRBD1 agrees at 9 bases. CDR1 is SGHRS and CDR2 is YFSETQ in the germline V gene. V lost 3 bases and J lost 0; bases outside the gene matches: 4. The CDR3 is 16 amino acids. CDR3 sequence (DNA): TGCGCCAGCAGCTGGACAGGGGCGTATAGCAATCAGCCCCAGCATTTT. Protein sequence: CASSWTGAYSNQPQHF.

The chain joins TRBV27 to TRBJ2-1; tentatively, D is TRBD2 (5 bases). With the DNA end fitting TRBJ2-7 better, the J assignment may be wrong. This CDR3 is 17 amino acids long. Germline CDR1 MNHEY, CDR2 SMNVEV (reference sequence). CDR3: CASSPIRRLAYYNEQYF. The CDR3, as DNA: TGTGCCAGCAGTCCAATCCGAAGGCTAGCATATTACAATGAGCAGTACTTC.

The J gene is TRBJ2-5, the V gene TRBV27; 8 bases align to TRBD1. With 5 bases clipped from V and 2 bases from J, the junction kept 10 bases outside the gene matches. CDR3 size: 16 residues. Germline V CDR1 and CDR2: MNHEY, SMNVEV (reference sequence). The CDR3 DNA reads as TGTGCCAGCAGTCCAGGACAGGGCCTTCGGCAAGAGACCCAGTACTTC. It yields the protein CASSPGQGLRQETQYF.

This clonotype was recorded a few times. The chain carries TRBV5-6 and TRBJ1-4, with D uncertain. Trimming shortened V by 5 bases and J by 0 bases, and 11 bases separated the two germline ends. There are 15 residues in the CDR3. Germline V gene sequence: CDR1 SGHDT, CDR2 YYEEEE. In DNA form, the CDR3 reads TGTGCCAGCAGTTTGATGGGCACAACTAATGAAAAACTGTTTTTT. The encoded protein is CASSLMGTTNEKLFF.

This clonotype was found many times. In DNA, the CDR3 is TGTGCCAGCAGCCCACAACGGGGAGGGGGCTACGAGCAGTACTTC. This translates into CASSPQRGGGYEQYF. This chain uses TRBV2 with TRBJ2-7, with D possibly TRBD2 on 7 matching bases. This CDR3 region has 15 residues. Between the trimmed V and J ends, which lost 6 bases and 3 bases, there was a span of 18 bases. Germline V gene lookup returns CDR1 SNHLY and CDR2 FYNNEI.

The chain couples TRBV7-2 to TRBJ2-2; D remains unclear. The CDR3 covers 16 residues. Germline V lookup: CDR1 SGHTA, CDR2 FQGNSA. Trimming took off 5 bases at V and 2 bases at J, with 15 bases between the two ends. The CDR3 spells CASSPNRPENTGELFF. The CDR3 coding sequence is TGTGCCAGCAGCCCTAACCGACCCGAAAACACCGGGGAGCTGTTTTTT.

In this sample, this clonotype turned up many times. The genes are TRBV5-1 and TRBJ2-5; TRBD1 agrees at 11 bases. CDR3 size: 15 residues. V lost 7 bases and J lost 3; bases outside the gene matches: 8. Germline V gene lookup returns CDR1 SGHRS and CDR2 YFSETQ. As DNA, the CDR3 is TGCGCCAGCGGTTCTGGACAGGGGGCGAAAGAGACCCAGTACTTC. Its translation: CASGSGQGAKETQYF. Complete variable domain (other parts from reference TRBV5-1 and TRBJ2-5): KAGVTQTPRYLIKTRGQQVTLSCSPISGHRSVSWYQQTPGQGLQFLFEYFSETQRNKGNFPGRFSGRQFSNSRSEMNVSTLELGDSALYLCASGSGQGAKETQYFGPGTRLLVL.